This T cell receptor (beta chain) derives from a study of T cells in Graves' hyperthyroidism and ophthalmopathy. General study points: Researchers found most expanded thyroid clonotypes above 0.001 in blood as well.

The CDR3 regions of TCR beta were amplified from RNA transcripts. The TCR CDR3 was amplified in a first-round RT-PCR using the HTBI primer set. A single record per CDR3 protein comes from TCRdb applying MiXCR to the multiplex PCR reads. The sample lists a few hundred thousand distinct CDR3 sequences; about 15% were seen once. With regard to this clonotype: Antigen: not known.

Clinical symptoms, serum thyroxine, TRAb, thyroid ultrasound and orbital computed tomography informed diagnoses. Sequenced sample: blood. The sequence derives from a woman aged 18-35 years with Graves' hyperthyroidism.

CDR3 bases: TGCAGTGCTAGCGGGACCCAGGCGGCCTATAATTCACCCCTCCACTTT. It codes for CSASGTQAAYNSPLHF. The chain is built from TRBV20-1 and TRBJ1-6; possible D gene TRBD1, 5 bases. The CDR3 loop spans 16 amino acids. Germline CDR1 is DFQATT and CDR2 is SNEGSKA (reference sequence). Between the trimmed V and J ends, which lost 3 bases and 2 bases, there was a span of 14 bases.